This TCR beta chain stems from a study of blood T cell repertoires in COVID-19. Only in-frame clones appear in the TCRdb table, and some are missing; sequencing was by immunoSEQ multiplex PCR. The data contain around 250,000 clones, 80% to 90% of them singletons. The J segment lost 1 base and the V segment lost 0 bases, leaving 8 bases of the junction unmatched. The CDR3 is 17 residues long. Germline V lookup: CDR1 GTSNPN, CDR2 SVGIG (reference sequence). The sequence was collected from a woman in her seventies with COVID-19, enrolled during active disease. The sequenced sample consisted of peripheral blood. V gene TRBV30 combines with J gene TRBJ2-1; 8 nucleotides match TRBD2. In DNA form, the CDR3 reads TGTGCCTGGAGTGTCCTAGGCGGGAGGAGATCCTACAATGAGCAGTTCTTC. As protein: CAWSVLGGRRSYNEQFF.